This entry is about one T cell receptor beta chain. The source of the sample is a study of control samples from healthy donors and cancer patients. The CDR3 has 14 amino acids. The germline V gene has CDR1 LGHNA and CDR2 YSLEER. The ends were cut back, 6 bases at V and 2 bases at J, with 13 bases in the middle. Clones were sequenced by immunoSEQ multiplex PCR, and TCRdb holds only the in-frame ones, with some missing. The data hold about 44,000 clones, with over 75% observed a single time. The J gene is TRBJ2-5, the V gene TRBV4-3, with D hard to call. Material: PBMCs. The clonotype comes from a woman aged 55-75 years with lung cancer. CDR3 sequence reads: CASSLSWGQETQYF. Written as DNA, the CDR3 is TGCGCCAGCAGTCTATCTTGGGGACAAGAGACCCAGTACTTC.